A selection of T cell receptor beta chains follows, all from one sample in a study of cytomegalovirus exposure and HLA in healthy donors. This table comes from immunoSEQ multiplex PCR, and its TCRdb copy is limited to in-frame clones, with some not included. The data hold 120,000 or so clones, with 60% to 85% observed a single time. Sequencing input: PBMCs. The source is a woman aged 40-49 years in good health and CMV-seronegative. Both conserved end residues are part of each CDR3. Fields, in order: J gene, D gene, clone size, V gene, CDR3 length, CDR3 protein, CDR3 DNA. The D gene is left open where the match is weak. The size field is filled for only some rows; it gives once, few, many or a size class.

TRBJ2-5,TRBD2,.,TRBV11-3,15,CASSRAGGPQETQYF,TGTGCCAGCAGTCGAGCGGGAGGGCCGCAAGAGACCCAGTACTTC
TRBJ2-1,TRBD2,.,TRBV5-1,15,CASSRASGSEDEQFF,TGCGCCAGCAGTAGGGCTAGCGGGAGTGAAGATGAGCAGTTCTTC
TRBJ2-7,.,.,TRBV13,14,CASSLGTSPYEQYF,TGTGCCAGCAGCTTAGGGACTTCCCCCTACGAGCAGTACTTC
TRBJ1-5,TRBD1,.,TRBV28,15,CASSQGGQGNQPQHF,TGTGCCAGCAGTCAAGGCGGACAGGGCAATCAGCCCCAGCATTTT
TRBJ1-5,.,few,TRBV5-8,15,CASSLLLSPSQPQHF,TGTGCCAGCAGCTTGTTACTTTCCCCATCGCAGCCCCAGCATTTT
TRBJ2-1,.,few,TRBV11-2,15,CASSPDRTWDNEQFF,TGTGCCAGCAGCCCCGACAGGACTTGGGACAATGAGCAGTTCTTC
TRBJ2-7,TRBD1,few,TRBV7-2,14,CASSTTGVGYEQYF,TGTGCCAGCAGCACGACAGGGGTCGGGTACGAGCAGTACTTC
TRBJ2-7,.,.,TRBV7-9,12,CSSGPTAYEQYF,TGTTCCAGCGGGCCAACGGCCTACGAGCAGTACTTC
TRBJ2-2,.,once,TRBV7-2,17,CASSLIPSDTYTGELFF,TGTGCCAGCAGCTTAATCCCTAGCGACACTTACACCGGGGAGCTGTTTTTT
TRBJ1-1,.,once,TRBV29-1,11,CSGGGASEAFF,TGCAGCGGAGGGGGGGCCTCTGAAGCTTTCTTT
TRBJ2-5,.,.,TRBV28,15,CASSFGLFNQETQYF,TGTGCCAGCAGTTTCGGACTCTTTAACCAAGAGACCCAGTACTTC
TRBJ2-3,TRBD1,.,TRBV5-1,16,CASSLNDRGRTDTQYF,TGCGCCAGCAGCTTGAACGACAGGGGGCGCACAGATACGCAGTATTTT
TRBJ1-1,.,.,TRBV4-3,17,CASSQDGWGGADTEAFF,TGCGCCAGCAGCCAAGATGGCTGGGGGGGGGCGGACACTGAAGCTTTCTTT
TRBJ2-7,.,.,TRBV18,15,CASSPPGASSYEQYF,TGTGCCAGCTCACCACCGGGCGCCAGTTCCTACGAGCAGTACTTC
TRBJ2-5,TRBD1,.,TRBV5-1,17,CASSLSRTGVYQETQYF,TGCGCCAGCAGCTTGTCCCGGACAGGGGTGTACCAAGAGACCCAGTACTTC
TRBJ2-6,.,.,TRBV4-1,16,CASSHPKGVGANGLTF,TGCGCCAGCAGCCACCCTAAGGGGGTTGGGGCCAACGGCCTGACTTTC
TRBJ2-1,TRBD2,.,TRBV6-1,13,CASTSGRAHEQFF,TGTGCCAGCACTAGCGGGAGGGCGCATGAGCAGTTCTTC
TRBJ1-1,.,.,TRBV19,13,CASSIRGGDEVFF,TGTGCCAGTAGTATAAGGGGGGGGGATGAAGTTTTCTTT
TRBJ1-4,.,.,TRBV28,14,CASGMRRGGEKLFF,TGTGCCAGCGGAATGCGGCGGGGTGGAGAAAAACTGTTTTTT
TRBJ1-5,.,many,TRBV6-1,13,CASSPTGSATQHF,TGTGCCAGCAGCCCGACAGGTTCTGCGACCCAGCATTTT
TRBJ2-7,.,.,TRBV7-2,14,CASRNDRWAYEQYF,TGTGCCAGCAGAAATGACAGGTGGGCCTACGAGCAGTACTTC
TRBJ2-7,TRBD2,.,TRBV5-1,15,CASSTSGTRSAEQYF,TGCGCCAGCAGCACCTCCGGGACTAGGAGTGCCGAGCAGTACTTC